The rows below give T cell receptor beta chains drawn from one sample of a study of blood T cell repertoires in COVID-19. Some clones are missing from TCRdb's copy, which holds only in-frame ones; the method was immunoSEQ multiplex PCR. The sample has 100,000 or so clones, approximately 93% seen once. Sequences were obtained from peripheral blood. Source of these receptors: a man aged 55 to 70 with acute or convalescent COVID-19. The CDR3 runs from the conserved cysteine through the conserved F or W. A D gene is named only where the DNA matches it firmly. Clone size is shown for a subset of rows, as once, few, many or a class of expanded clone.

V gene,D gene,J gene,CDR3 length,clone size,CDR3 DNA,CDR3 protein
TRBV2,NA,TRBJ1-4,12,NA,TGTGCCAGCTCGGGCGGGGTTGGGAAACTGTTTTTT,CASSGGVGKLFF
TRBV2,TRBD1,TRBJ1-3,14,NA,TGTGCCAGCAGTCTCGGACAGGGGGGAAACACCATATATTTT,CASSLGQGGNTIYF
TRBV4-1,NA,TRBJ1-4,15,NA,TGCGCCAGCAGCCAAGGTCAGGGATGGAATGAAAAACTGTTTTTT,CASSQGQGWNEKLFF
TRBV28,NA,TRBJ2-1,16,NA,TGTGCCAGCAGTTTGAGGGGGGGGATTTCCTACAATGAGCAGTTCTTC,CASSLRGGISYNEQFF
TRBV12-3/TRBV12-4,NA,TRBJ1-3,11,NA,TGTGCCAGCAGTTCCTTTAACACCATATATTTT,CASSSFNTIYF
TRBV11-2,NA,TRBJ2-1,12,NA,TGTGCCAGCAGCCGAGGGTACAATGAGCAGTTCTTC,CASSRGYNEQFF
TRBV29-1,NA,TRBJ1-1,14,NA,TGCAGCGTCGCCCACAGGGTCAAGAACACTGAAGCTTTCTTT,CSVAHRVKNTEAFF
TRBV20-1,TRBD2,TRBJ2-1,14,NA,TGCAGTGCTAGTCTGGCGGGAGGCTACAATGAGCAGTTCTTC,CSASLAGGYNEQFF
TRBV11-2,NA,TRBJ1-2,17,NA,TGTGCCAGCAGCGGAGAAAAAAACAAACTCTCTAACTATGGCTACACCTTC,CASSGEKNKLSNYGYTF
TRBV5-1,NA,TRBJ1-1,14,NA,TGCGCCAGCAGCTTGGGGTTAGAGAGAACTGAAGCTTTCTTT,CASSLGLERTEAFF
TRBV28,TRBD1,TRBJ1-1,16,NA,TGTGCCAGCAGTTTACTACAGGGGGCAGTAGACACTGAAGCTTTCTTT,CASSLLQGAVDTEAFF
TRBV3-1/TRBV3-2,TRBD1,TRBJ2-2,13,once,TGTGCCAGCAGCCAGACAGGGGCCGGGGAGCTGTTTTTT,CASSQTGAGELFF
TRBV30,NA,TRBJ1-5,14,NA,TGTGCCTGGAGTGGGGGTCAGGGATGGCAGCCCCAGCATTTT,CAWSGGQGWQPQHF
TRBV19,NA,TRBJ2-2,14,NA,TGTGCCAGTAGGAGGGCAGGGGTGACCGGGGAGCTGTTTTTT,CASRRAGVTGELFF
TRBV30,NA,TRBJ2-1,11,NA,TGTGCCTGGAGTGCCGGAGAGACGCAGTTCTTC,CAWSAGETQFF
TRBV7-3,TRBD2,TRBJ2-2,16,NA,TGTGCCAGCAGCTTAAACGAGGCGGGAGGGACCGGGGAGCTGTTTTTT,CASSLNEAGGTGELFF
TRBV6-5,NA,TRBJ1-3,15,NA,TGTGCCAGCAGTTACGCAGGGGCCCCTGGAAACACCATATATTTT,CASSYAGAPGNTIYF
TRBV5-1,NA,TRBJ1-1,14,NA,TGCGCCAGCAGCGAACAGGGCGGGGGCTCTGAAGCTTTCTTT,CASSEQGGGSEAFF
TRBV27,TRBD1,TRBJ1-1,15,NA,TGTGCCAGCAGTTTATTAGGGGGCTTGAACACTGAAGCTTTCTTT,CASSLLGGLNTEAFF
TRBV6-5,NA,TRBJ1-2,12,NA,TGTGCCAGCAGTCTTGGAGGGTATGGCTACACCTTC,CASSLGGYGYTF
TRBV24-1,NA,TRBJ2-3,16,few,TGTGCCACCAGTGATTCCCGAGGAGTCGGAACAGATACGCAGTATTTT,CATSDSRGVGTDTQYF
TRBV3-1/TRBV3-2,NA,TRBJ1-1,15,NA,TGTGCCAGCAGCCCCCAGGCGGGGGGCATCACTGAAGCTTTCTTT,CASSPQAGGITEAFF
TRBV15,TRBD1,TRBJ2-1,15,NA,TGTGCCACCAGCACCCACAGGGGATCCTACAATGAGCAGTTCTTC,CATSTHRGSYNEQFF
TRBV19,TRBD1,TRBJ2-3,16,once,TGTGCCAGTAGTATCTGGCGTCAGGGGGGCACAGATACGCAGTATTTT,CASSIWRQGGTDTQYF